This T cell receptor beta chain stems from a study of low-dose radiotherapy and immunotherapy resistance in tumors. Priming of first-strand cDNA relied on TRAV- and TRBV-specific primers (covering alpha and beta chains). Using a constant-region primer together with a V-primer adapter, TCRs were subjected to roughly 20 PCR cycles of amplification. MiXCR, applied by TCRdb to the reads, yields one record per CDR3 protein. The table includes about 13,000 distinct CDR3 sequences, roughly 70% detected once. V was pared by 1 base and J by 0 bases, with 9 bases of the junction left unmatched. Germline V gene lookup returns CDR1 MDHEN and CDR2 SYDVKM. The CDR3 length is 18 residues.

The sequence was obtained from a human donor with advanced metastatic prostate, ovarian, gallbladder or colorectal cancer (not recorded which). This table probably holds off-target reads from a library built for another chain. The rearrangement links TRBV28 to TRBJ2-3; 8 nucleotides match TRBD2. CDR3 sequence reads: CASSLFGLAGASTDTQYF. The CDR3 DNA is TGTGCCAGCAGTTTATTCGGTCTAGCGGGCGCTAGCACAGATACGCAGTATTTT.